The 6 T cell receptor beta chains given below trace back to one sample, sequenced in a study of glioma-infiltrating T cells after dendritic cell vaccination. TCRdb's table, derived via immunoSEQ multiplex PCR, lists solely in-frame clones and lacks some. The sample yields roughly 96,000 clones, 79% seen once. Here the sequenced sample was blood, taken before dendritic cell vaccination. Every receptor here comes from a human donor with glioblastoma.

The chain carries TRBV18 and TRBJ2-7; 8 bases fit TRBD1. The CDR3 is 15 residues long. The germline gives CDR1 KGHSH, CDR2 LQKENI. J lost 6 bases, V lost 4 bases, and 11 bases had no gene match. The CDR3 spells CASSRSGGYESEQYF. CDR3 in DNA: TGTGCCAGCTCACGCTCAGGGGGCTATGAAAGCGAGCAGTACTTC. Full variable domain (missing parts from reference TRBV18 and TRBJ2-7): NAGVMQNPRHLVRRRGQEARLRCSPMKGHSHVYWYRQLPEEGLKFMVYLQKENIIDESGMPKERFSAEFPKEGPSILRIQQVVRGDSAAYFCASSRSGGYESEQYFGPGTRLTVT.

Points on this clone: The sample holds other DNA sequences that translate to the same CDR3. The V call is TRBV5-1, the J call TRBJ2-1; weak D call: TRBD2 (6 bases). CDR1 and CDR2 from the germline V gene are SGHRS and YFSETQ. This CDR3 has 15 residues. V lost 1 base and J lost 6, with 14 bases in between. The CDR3 spells CASSLISGKSNEQFF. The CDR3 nucleotides read TGCGCCAGCAGCTTGATTAGCGGTAAAAGCAATGAGCAGTTCTTC.

The chain uses TRBV10-2 and TRBJ1-2, with no clear D. This CDR3 contains 14 residues. Looked up from germline, CDR1 is WSHSY and CDR2 is SAAADI. With 3 bases removed from V and 8 bases from J, the gap between germline ends came to 16 bases. The CDR3 region is CASSERAPAAGYTF. As DNA, the CDR3 is TGCGCCAGCAGTGAAAGGGCCCCAGCGGCGGGCTACACCTTC.

The V gene is TRBV4-1, the J gene TRBJ2-2; 8 bases are shared with TRBD2. Trimming took 3 bases from V and 3 from J; bases not matched to a gene: 18. There are 20 residues in the CDR3. Looked up from germline, CDR1 is MGHRA and CDR2 is YSYEKL. As DNA, the CDR3 is TGCGCCAGCAGCCACCACCTCGGGGGGGCCGTACAGCAGCACACCGGGGAGCTGTTTTTT. Encoded protein: CASSHHLGGAVQQHTGELFF.

This chain connects TRBV29-1 to TRBJ2-2; a possible D gene is TRBD1 (5 bases). Germline CDR1 is SQVTM and CDR2 is ANQGSEA. CDR3 size: 14 residues. V lost 4 bases, J lost 3 bases, and 12 bases lay in between. CDR3 nucleotide sequence: TGCAGCGTTGGGGGCAGGGAATACACCGGGGAGCTGTTTTTT. Amino acids: CSVGGREYTGELFF.

The rearrangement uses TRBV19 and TRBJ2-3; D gene uncertain. CDR1 LNHDA and CDR2 SQIVND come from the germline V gene (reference sequence). The CDR3 runs 14 residues. Trimming cost V 3 bases and J 0 bases, with 7 bases left between them. This chain's CDR3 is CASSIRVSTDTQYF. Written as DNA, the CDR3 is TGTGCCAGTAGTATCCGGGTAAGCACAGATACGCAGTATTTT.